The following is a T cell receptor (beta chain) sequence with its context. The antigen is undetermined. This sample was included in a study of OX40 agonist ivuxolimab in advanced cancers. Turning to the study itself: Previous treatment with anti-PD-1, anti-PD-L1 or anti-CTLA-4 therapy was allowed; roughly 40% had received some.

Points from the study as a whole: On average, CD8+ T cells had more expanded clones than CD4+.

Only in-frame clones appear in the TCRdb table, and some are missing; sequencing was by immunoSEQ multiplex PCR. The sample consists of approximately 80,000 clones, around nine tenths of them appearing once. Germline V CDR1 and CDR2: MNHEY, SMNVEV (reference sequence). The CDR3 has 13 residues. The trim removed 6 bases at V and 1 base at J, leaving 1 base unmatched. The sequence was collected from an adult with an advanced solid tumor such as melanoma, head and neck, liver or kidney cancer. V usage is TRBV27 and J usage is TRBJ2-5; 8 nucleotides agree with TRBD2. The source material was CD4+ or CD8+ T cells sorted from blood, sampled in a trial of the OX40 agonist ivuxolimab. The chain's CDR3 is CASRLAAQETQYF. The CDR3 DNA reads TGTGCCAGCAGACTAGCGGCCCAAGAGACCCAGTACTTC.